A selection of T cell receptor beta chains follows, all from one sample in a study of human T cells and chemical hapten exposure. TCRdb called the RACE reads again in MiXCR, with one record for every CDR3 protein. Of under 200,000 distinct CDR3 sequences in the sample, about a quarter are singletons; the top ten hold around 1.9%. Sequenced here: whole blood, sampled in connection with sensitization to the hapten diphenylcyclopropenone (DPC). The receptor source for this set is a woman aged 18-29 years with alopecia areata. Some clones in this sample may be carry-over from other donors' samples. CDR3s include the opening cysteine and the closing phenylalanine or tryptophan. A D gene is named only where the DNA matches it firmly. Only some rows state a clone size, as once, few, many or a class for expanded clones.

j_call	clone_size	d_call	cdr3_length	v_call	cdr3_aa	cdr3_nt
TRBJ1-2	few	TRBD1	14	TRBV20-1	CSAIDRGRVDGYTF	TGCAGTGCAATCGACAGGGGGAGAGTTGATGGCTACACCTTC
TRBJ1-5	NA	NA	17	TRBV20-1	CSATTSVAAYSNQPQHF	TGCAGTGCTACAACGAGCGTGGCAGCTTATAGCAATCAGCCCCAGCATTTT
TRBJ1-4	NA	NA	11	TRBV24-1	CATSGGEKLFF	TGTGCCACCAGTGGAGGTGAAAAACTGTTTTTT
TRBJ2-1	NA	TRBD2	17	TRBV7-9	CASSSGGLAGTYNEQFF	TGTGCCAGCAGCTCGGGAGGACTAGCGGGCACCTACAATGAGCAGTTCTTC
TRBJ2-1	NA	NA	12	TRBV29-1	CSALTGYNEQFF	TGCAGCGCCCTGACAGGATACAATGAGCAGTTCTTC
TRBJ1-5	many	NA	15	TRBV15	CATSTQRGGRQPQHF	TGTGCCACCAGCACCCAGAGGGGAGGACGTCAGCCCCAGCATTTT
TRBJ1-4	NA	NA	13	TRBV20-1	CSTWDTPREKLFF	TGCAGTACCTGGGACACCCCGAGGGAAAAACTGTTTTTT
TRBJ2-3	NA	NA	14	TRBV5-1	CASSLDSNTDTQYF	TGCGCCAGCAGCTTGGACTCCAACACAGATACGCAGTATTTT
TRBJ2-6	few	TRBD1	20	TRBV7-2	CASSFRDRDSLPSGANVLTF	TGTGCCAGCAGCTTTAGGGACCGGGACAGCCTTCCCTCTGGGGCCAACGTCCTGACTTTC
TRBJ1-2	many	TRBD1	13	TRBV2	CASSIRGDYGYTF	TGTGCCAGCAGTATCAGGGGGGACTATGGCTACACCTTC
TRBJ1-1	NA	NA	13	TRBV5-1	CASSPPRRDEAFF	TGCGCCAGCAGCCCCCCCCGTCGAGATGAAGCTTTCTTT
TRBJ1-1	NA	NA	12	TRBV20-1	CSASGARGFPFF	TGCAGTGCGTCAGGGGCCAGAGGTTTCCCTTTCTTT
TRBJ2-6	NA	TRBD1	19	TRBV28	CASSTLLQGAPSGANVLTF	TGTGCCAGCAGTACCCTCTTACAGGGGGCCCCCTCTGGGGCCAACGTCCTGACTTTC